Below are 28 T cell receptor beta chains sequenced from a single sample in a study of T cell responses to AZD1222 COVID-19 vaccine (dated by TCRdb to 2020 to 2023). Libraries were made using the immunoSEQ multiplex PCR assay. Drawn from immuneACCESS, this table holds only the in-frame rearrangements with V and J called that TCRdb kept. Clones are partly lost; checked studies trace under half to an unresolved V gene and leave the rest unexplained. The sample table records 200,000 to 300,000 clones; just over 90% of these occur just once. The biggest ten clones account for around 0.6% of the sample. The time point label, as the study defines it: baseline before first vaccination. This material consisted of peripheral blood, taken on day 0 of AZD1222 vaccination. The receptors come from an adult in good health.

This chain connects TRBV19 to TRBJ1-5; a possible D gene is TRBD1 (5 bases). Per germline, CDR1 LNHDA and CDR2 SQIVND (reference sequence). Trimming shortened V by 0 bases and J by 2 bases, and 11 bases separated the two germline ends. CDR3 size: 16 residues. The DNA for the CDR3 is TGTGCCAGTAGTATAGATCTTTCGGGGGGCAATCAGCCCCAGCATTTT. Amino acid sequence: CASSIDLSGGNQPQHF.

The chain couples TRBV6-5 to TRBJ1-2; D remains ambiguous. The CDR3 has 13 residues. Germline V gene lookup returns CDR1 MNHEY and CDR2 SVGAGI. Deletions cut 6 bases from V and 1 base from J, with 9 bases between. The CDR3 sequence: CASRRTDNYGYTF. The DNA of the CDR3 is TGTGCCAGCAGGCGGACCGATAACTATGGCTACACCTTC.

CDR3 coding DNA: TGCGCCAGCAGCTTGGCACCCGACAGGGTGCGAGAGCAGTACTTC. It translates to CASSLAPDRVREQYF. The genes are TRBV5-1 and TRBJ2-7; TRBD1 matches at 7 bases. Germline CDR1 and CDR2: SGHRS and YFSETQ. The J segment lost 7 bases and the V segment lost 0 bases, leaving 10 bases of the junction unmatched. This CDR3 is 15 amino acids long.

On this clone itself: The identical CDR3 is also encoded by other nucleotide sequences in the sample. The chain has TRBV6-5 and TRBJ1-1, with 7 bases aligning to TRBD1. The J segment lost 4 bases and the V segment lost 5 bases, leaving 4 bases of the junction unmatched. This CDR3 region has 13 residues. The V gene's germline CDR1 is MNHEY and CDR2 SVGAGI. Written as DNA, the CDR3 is TGTGCCAGCAGTAGACAGGGAGCCACTGAAGCTTTCTTT. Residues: CASSRQGATEAFF.

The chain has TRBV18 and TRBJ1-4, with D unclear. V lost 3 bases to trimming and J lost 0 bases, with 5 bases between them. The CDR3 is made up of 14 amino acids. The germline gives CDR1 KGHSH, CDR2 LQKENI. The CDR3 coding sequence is TGTGCCAGCTCACCCGCGACAACTAATGAAAAACTGTTTTTT. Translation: CASSPATTNEKLFF. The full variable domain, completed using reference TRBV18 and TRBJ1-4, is NAGVMQNPRHLVRRRGQEARLRCSPMKGHSHVYWYRQLPEEGLKFMVYLQKENIIDESGMPKERFSAEFPKEGPSILRIQQVVRGDSAAYFCASSPATTNEKLFFGSGTQLSVL.

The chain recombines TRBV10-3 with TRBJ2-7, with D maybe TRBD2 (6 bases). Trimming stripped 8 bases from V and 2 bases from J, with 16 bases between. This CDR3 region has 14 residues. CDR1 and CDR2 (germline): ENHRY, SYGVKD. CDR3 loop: CAIRSVGSPYEQYF. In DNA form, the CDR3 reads TGTGCCATCCGCTCCGTCGGGAGTCCCTACGAGCAGTACTTC.

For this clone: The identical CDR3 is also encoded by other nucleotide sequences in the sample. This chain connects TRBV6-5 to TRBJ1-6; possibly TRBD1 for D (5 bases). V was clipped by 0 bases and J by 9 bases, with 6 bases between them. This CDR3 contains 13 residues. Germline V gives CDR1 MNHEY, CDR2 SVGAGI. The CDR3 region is CASSYSRGSPLHF. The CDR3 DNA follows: TGTGCCAGCAGTTACTCGAGGGGTTCACCCCTCCACTTT.

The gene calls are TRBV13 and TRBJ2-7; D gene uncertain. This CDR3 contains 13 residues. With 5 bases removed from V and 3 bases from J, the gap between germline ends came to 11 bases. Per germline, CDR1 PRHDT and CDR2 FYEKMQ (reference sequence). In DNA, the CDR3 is TGTGCCAGCAGCCCCGGGTTCTACTACGAGCAGTACTTC. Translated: CASSPGFYYEQYF.

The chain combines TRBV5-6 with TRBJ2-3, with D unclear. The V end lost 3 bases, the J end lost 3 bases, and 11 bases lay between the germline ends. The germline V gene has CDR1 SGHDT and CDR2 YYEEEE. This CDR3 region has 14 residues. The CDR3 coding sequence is TGTGCCAGCAGCTGGGTCCTTGGGACAGATACGCAGTATTTT. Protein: CASSWVLGTDTQYF.

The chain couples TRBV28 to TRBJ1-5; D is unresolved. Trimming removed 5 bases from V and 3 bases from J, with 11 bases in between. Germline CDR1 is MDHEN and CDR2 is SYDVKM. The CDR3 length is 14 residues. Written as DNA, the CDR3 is TGTGCCAGCAGTACAGTCAGCCTCAATCAGCCCCAGCATTTT. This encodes CASSTVSLNQPQHF.

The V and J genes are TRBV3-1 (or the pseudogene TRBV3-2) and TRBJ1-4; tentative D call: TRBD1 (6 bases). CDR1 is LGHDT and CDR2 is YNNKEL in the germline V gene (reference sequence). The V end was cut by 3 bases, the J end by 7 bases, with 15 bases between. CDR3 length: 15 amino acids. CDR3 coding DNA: TGTGCCAGCAGCCAGAAGACAGGTTCAATTGAAAAACTGTTTTTT. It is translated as CASSQKTGSIEKLFF.

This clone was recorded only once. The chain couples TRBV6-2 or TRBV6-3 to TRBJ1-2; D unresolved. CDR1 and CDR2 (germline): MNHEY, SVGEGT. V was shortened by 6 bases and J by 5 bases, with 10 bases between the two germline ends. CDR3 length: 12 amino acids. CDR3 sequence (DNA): TGTGCCAGCAGCGGACGGATTTATGGCTACACCTTC. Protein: CASSGRIYGYTF.

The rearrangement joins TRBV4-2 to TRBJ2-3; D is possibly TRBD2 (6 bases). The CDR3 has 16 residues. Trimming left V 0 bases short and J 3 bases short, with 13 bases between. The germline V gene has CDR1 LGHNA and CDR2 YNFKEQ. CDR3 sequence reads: CASSQDRGGVTDTQYF. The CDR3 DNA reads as TGTGCCAGCAGCCAAGATCGCGGCGGGGTTACAGATACGCAGTATTTT.

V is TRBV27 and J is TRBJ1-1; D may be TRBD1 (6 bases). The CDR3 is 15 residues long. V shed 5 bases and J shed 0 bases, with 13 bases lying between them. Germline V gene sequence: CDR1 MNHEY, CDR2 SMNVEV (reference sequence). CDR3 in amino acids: CASSEQGVMNTEAFF. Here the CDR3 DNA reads TGTGCCAGCAGTGAACAGGGAGTGATGAACACTGAAGCTTTCTTT.

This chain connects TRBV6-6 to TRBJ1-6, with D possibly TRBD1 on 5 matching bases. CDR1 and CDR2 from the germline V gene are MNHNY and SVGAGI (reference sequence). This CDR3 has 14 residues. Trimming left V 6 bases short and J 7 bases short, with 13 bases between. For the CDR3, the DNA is TGTGCCAGCAGCACCAGGGTTTCGAATTCACCCCTCCACTTT. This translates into CASSTRVSNSPLHF.

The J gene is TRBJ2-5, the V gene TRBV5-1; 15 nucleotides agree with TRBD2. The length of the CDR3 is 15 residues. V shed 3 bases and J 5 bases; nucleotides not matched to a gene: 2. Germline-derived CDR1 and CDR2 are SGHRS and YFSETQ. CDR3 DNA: TGCGCCAGCAGCTACGGGACTAGCGGGAGGGAGACCCAGTACTTC. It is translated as CASSYGTSGRETQYF.

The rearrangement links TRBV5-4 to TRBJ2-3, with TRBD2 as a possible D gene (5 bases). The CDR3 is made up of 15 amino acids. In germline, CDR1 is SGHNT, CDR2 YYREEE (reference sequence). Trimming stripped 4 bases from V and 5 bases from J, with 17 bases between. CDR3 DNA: TGTGCCAGCAGCCCTTTGTCGGGGAAGGGAGATACGCAGTATTTT. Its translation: CASSPLSGKGDTQYF.

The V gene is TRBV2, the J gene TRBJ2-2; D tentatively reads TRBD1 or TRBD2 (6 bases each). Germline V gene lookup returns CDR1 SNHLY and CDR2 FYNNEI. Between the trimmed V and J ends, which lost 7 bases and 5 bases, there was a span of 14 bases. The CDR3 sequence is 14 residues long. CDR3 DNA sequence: TGTGCCAGCATGGGGGGCCAGTGGACCGGGGAGCTGTTTTTT. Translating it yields CASMGGQWTGELFF.

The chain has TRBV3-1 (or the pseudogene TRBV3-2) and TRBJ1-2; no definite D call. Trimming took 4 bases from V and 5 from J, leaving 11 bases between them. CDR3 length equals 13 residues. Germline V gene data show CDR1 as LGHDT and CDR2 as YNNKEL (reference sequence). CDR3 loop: CASSPRPSYGYTF. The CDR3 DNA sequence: TGTGCCAGCAGCCCCCGGCCCTCATATGGCTACACCTTC.

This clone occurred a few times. The chain's CDR3 is CASTRDSYENEQFF. In nucleotides, the CDR3 is TGTGCCAGCACCCGGGACTCGTATGAGAATGAGCAGTTCTTC. V is TRBV7-2 and J is TRBJ2-1, with D tentatively TRBD2 (6 bases). This CDR3 is built from 14 residues. Germline CDR1 reads SGHTA; CDR2 reads FQGNSA. V was pared by 7 bases and J by 7 bases, with 17 bases between.

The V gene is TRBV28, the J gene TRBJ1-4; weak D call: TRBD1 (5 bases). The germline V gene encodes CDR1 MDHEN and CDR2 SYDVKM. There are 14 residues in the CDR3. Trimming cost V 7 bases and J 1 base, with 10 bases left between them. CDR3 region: CASTLGVTNEKLFF. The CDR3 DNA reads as TGTGCCAGCACCCTAGGGGTAACTAATGAAAAACTGTTTTTT.

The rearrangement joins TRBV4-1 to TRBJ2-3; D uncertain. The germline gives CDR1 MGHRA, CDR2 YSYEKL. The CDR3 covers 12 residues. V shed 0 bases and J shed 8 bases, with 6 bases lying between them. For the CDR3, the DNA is TGCGCCAGCAGCCAAGACGGTGGTACGCAGTATTTT. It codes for CASSQDGGTQYF.

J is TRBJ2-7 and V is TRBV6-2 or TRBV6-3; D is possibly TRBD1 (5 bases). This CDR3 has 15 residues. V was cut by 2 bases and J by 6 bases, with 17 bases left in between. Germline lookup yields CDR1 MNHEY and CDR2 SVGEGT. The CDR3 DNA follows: TGTGCCAGCAGTTACGGCGTGGGGCCAATATCCGAGCAGTACTTC. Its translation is CASSYGVGPISEQYF.

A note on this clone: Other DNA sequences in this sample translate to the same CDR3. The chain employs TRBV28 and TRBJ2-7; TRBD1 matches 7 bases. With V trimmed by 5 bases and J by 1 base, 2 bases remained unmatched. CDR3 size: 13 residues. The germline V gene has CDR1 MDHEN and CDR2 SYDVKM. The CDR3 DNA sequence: TGTGCCAGCAGTCTACAGGGGTCCTACGAGCAGTACTTC. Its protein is CASSLQGSYEQYF.

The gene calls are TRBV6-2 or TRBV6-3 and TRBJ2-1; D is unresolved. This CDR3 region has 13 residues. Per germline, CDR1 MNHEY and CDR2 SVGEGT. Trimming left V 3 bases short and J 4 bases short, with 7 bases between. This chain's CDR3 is CASSYRLYNEQFF. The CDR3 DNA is TGTGCCAGCAGTTATCGCTTATACAATGAGCAGTTCTTC.

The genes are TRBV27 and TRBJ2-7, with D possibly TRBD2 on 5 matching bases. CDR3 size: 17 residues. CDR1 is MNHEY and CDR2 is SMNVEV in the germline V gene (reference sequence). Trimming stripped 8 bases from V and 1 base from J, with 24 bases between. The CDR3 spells CASSLKSGPSYSYEQYF. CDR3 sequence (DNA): TGTGCCAGCTCCTTAAAGTCCGGACCTAGCTATTCCTACGAGCAGTACTTC.

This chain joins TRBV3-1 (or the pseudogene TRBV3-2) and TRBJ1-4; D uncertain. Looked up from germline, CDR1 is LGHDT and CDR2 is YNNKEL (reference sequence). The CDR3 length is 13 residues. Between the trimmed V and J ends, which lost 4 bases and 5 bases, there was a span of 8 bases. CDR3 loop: CASSRGGNEKLFF. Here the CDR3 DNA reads TGTGCCAGCAGCCGAGGAGGGAATGAAAAACTGTTTTTT.

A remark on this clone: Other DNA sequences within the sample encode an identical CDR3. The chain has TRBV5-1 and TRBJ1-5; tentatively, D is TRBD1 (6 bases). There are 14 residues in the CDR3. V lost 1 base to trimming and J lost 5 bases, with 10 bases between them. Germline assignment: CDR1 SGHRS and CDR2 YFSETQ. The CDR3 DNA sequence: TGCGCCAGCAGCTTGCTAGGGGGGGATCAGCCCCAGCATTTT. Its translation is CASSLLGGDQPQHF.